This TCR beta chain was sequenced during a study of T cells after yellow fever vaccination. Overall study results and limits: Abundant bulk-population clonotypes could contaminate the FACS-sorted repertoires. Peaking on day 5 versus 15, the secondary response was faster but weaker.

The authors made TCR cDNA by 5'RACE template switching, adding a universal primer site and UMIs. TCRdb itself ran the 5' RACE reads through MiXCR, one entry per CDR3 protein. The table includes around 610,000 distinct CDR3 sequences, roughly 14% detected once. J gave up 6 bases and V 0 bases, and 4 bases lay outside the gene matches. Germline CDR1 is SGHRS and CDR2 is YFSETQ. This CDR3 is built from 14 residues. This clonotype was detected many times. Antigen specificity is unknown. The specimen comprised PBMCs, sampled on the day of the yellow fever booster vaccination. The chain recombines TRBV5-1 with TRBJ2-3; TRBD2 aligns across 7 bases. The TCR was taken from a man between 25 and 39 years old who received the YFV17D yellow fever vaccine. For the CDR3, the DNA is TGCGCCAGCAGCTTGGACGGGAGGAGTGATACGCAGTATTTT. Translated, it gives CASSLDGRSDTQYF.